The source of this T cell receptor (beta chain) is a study of beta chain features in type 1 diabetes. The study's findings and limits: Sequencing from cDNA could over-represent high-TCR-expressing cells.

CD4+ naive, central memory, regulatory and stem cell-like memory subsets were isolated by sorting on CD45RO/CCR7/CD25/CD127/CD95/CD27. V lost 0 bases and J 10 bases, leaving 11 bases between the germline ends. This CDR3 has 13 amino acids. The V gene's germline CDR1 is SGDLS and CDR2 YYNGEE. Reverse transcription of all isolated RNA meant that expressed TCRB transcripts were sequenced. Sequenced by immunoSEQ multiplex PCR; TCRdb stores in-frame clones only, minus some. The sample has some 150,000 clones, about 10% seen once. The sample holds many counts of this clone. Its antigen is unknown. The sequencing input was naive CD4+ T cells from blood. The chain is built from TRBV9 and TRBJ2-1, with D possibly TRBD2 on 6 matching bases. The TCR sequence derives from a man younger than 35 in good health. The CDR3 protein is CASSVVRGPEQFF. The CDR3 nucleotides are TGTGCCAGCAGCGTAGTGCGGGGCCCCGAGCAGTTCTTC.